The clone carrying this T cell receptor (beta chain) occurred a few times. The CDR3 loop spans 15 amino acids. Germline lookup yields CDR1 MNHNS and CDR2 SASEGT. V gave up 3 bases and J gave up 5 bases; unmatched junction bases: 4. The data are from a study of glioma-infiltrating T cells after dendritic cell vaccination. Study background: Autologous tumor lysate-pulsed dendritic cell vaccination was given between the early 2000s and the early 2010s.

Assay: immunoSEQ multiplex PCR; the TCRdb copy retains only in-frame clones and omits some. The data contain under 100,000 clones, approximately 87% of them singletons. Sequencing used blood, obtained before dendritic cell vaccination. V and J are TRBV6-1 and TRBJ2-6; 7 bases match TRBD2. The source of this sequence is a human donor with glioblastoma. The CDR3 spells CASSEGGTRANVLTF. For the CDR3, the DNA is TGTGCCAGCAGTGAGGGGGGGACTCGGGCCAACGTCCTGACTTTC.